The source of this TCR beta chain is a study of human T cells and chemical hapten exposure. Across the study: Across its roughly 24 weeks, the study gave patients weekly diphenylcyclopropenone doses to the scalp. General study points: Controls had significantly fewer large CDR3 similarity clusters than were formed by expanded TCRs. TCRs exceeding a frequency of 1 in 1000 stayed unchanged under DPC sensitization.

Sample time point: patch test 1, 2 weeks after DPC sensitization. As to treatment: therapeutic diphenylcyclopropenone sensitization with weekly scalp DPC. Each cDNA molecule in the library carried unique molecular identifiers. TCRdb re-derived calls from the RACE reads in MiXCR, one entry per CDR3 protein. The repertoire holds approximately 110,000 distinct CDR3 sequences, with approximately 10% as singletons. This clonotype was seen repeatedly, ten times or more. Its antigen remains unidentified. Sequenced material: whole blood, taken in connection with sensitization to the hapten diphenylcyclopropenone (DPC). The sequence was collected from a woman in her thirties or forties with alopecia areata. Some clones in this sample may be carry-over from other donors' samples.

CDR3 sequence reads: CASSPSGRKNIQYF. CDR3 in DNA: TGTGCCAGCAGTCCTAGCGGGAGGAAAAACATTCAGTACTTC. The chain combines TRBV27 with TRBJ2-4; TRBD2 matches 11 bases. V lost 5 bases to trimming and J lost 4 bases; unmatched junction nucleotides: 1. The CDR3 loop spans 14 amino acids. Germline loops: CDR1 MNHEY, CDR2 SMNVEV (reference sequence).